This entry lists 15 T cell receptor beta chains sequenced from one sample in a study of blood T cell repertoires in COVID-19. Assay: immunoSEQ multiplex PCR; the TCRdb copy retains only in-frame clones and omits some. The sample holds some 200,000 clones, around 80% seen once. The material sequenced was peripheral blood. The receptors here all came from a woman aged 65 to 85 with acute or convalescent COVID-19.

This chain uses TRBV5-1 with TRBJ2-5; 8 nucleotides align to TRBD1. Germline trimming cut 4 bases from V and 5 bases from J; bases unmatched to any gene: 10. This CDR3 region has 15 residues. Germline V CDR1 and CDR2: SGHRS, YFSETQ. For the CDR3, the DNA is TGCGCCAGCAGCAACAGACAGGGGTTTGGGGAGACCCAGTACTTC. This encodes CASSNRQGFGETQYF.

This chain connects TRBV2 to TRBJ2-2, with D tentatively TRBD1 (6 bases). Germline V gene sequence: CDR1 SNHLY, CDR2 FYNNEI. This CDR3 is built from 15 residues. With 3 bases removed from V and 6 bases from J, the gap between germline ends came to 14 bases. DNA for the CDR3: TGTGCCAGCAGTGATGAACAGGGCCGAGCCGGGGAGCTGTTTTTT. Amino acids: CASSDEQGRAGELFF.

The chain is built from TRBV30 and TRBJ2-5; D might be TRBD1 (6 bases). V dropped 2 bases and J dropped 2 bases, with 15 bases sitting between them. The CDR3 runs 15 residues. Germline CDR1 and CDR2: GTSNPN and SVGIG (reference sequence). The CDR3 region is CAWSRYLTGQETQYF. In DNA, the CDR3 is TGTGCCTGGAGTCGCTACCTAACAGGGCAAGAGACCCAGTACTTC.

The CDR3 DNA is TGTGCCAGCAGCCTAGGGAGGCGGGCGAACACTGAAGCTTTCTTT. Translating it yields CASSLGRRANTEAFF. The rearrangement joins TRBV5-6 to TRBJ1-1; unclear D gene. Germline-derived CDR1 and CDR2 are SGHDT and YYEEEE. Deletions cut 4 bases from V and 1 base from J, with 14 bases between. The CDR3 runs to 15 residues.

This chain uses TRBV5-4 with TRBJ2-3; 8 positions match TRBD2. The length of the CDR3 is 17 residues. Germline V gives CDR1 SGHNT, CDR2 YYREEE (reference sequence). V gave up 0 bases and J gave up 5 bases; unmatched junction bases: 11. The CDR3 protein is CASSLAPGGGKGDTQYF. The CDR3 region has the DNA TGTGCCAGCAGCTTGGCCCCCGGGGGGGGGAAAGGAGATACGCAGTATTTT.

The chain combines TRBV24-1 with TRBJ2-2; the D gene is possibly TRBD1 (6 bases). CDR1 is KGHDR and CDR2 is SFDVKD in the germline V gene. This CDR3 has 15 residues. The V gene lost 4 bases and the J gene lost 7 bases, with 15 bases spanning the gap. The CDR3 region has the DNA TGTGCCACCAGTGAACCCCAGGGACATCACGGGGAGCTGTTTTTT. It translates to CATSEPQGHHGELFF.

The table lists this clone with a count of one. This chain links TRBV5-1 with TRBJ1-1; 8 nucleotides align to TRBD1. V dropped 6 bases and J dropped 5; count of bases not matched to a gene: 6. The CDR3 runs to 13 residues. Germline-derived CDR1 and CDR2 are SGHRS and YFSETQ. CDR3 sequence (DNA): TGCGCCAGCAAACCGGGACAGGATACTGAAGCTTTCTTT. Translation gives CASKPGQDTEAFF. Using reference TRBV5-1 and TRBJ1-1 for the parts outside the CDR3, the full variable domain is KAGVTQTPRYLIKTRGQQVTLSCSPISGHRSVSWYQQTPGQGLQFLFEYFSETQRNKGNFPGRFSGRQFSNSRSEMNVSTLELGDSALYLCASKPGQDTEAFFGQGTRLTVV.

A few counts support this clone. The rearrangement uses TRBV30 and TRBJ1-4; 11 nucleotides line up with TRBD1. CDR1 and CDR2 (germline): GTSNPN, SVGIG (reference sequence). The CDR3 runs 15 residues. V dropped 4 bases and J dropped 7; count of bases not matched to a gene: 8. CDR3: CAWMDRGRRGEKLFF. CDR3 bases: TGTGCCTGGATGGACAGGGGGCGACGAGGTGAAAAACTGTTTTTT.

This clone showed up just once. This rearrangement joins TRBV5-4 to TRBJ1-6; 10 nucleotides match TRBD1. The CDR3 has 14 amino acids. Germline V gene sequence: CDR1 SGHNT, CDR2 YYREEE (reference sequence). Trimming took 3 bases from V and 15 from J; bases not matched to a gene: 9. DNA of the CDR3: TGTGCCAGCAGCTGGGACAGGGGCGCCTTGGGCCTCCACTTT. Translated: CASSWDRGALGLHF.

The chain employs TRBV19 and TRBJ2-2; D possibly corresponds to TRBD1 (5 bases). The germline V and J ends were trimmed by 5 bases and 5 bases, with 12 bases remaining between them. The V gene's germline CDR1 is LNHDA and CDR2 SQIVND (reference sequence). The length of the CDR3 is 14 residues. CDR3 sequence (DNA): TGTGCCAGTAGTCAGGCAGGGATGACCGGGGAGCTGTTTTTT. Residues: CASSQAGMTGELFF. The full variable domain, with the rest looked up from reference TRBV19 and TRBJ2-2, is DGGITQSPKYLFRKEGQNVTLSCEQNLNHDAMYWYRQDPGQGLRLIYYSQIVNDFQKGDIAEGYSVSREKKESFPLTVTSAQKNPTAFYLCASSQAGMTGELFFGEGSRLTVL.

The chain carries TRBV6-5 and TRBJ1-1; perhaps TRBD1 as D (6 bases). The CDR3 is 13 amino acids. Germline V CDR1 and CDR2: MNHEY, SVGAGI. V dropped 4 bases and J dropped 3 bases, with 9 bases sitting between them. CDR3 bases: TGTGCCAGCAGTTTCCCAGGGGACACTGAAGCTTTCTTT. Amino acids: CASSFPGDTEAFF.

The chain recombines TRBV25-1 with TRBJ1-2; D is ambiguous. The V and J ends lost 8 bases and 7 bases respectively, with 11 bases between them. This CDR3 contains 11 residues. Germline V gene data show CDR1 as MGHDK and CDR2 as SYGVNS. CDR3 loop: CASEDRGGYTF. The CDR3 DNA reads TGTGCCAGCGAGGATAGAGGTGGCTACACCTTC.

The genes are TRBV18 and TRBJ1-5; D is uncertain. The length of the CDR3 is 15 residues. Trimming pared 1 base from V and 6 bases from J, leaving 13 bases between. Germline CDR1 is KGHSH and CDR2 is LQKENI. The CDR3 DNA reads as TGTGCCAGCTCACCACTAGCGGGAGGAGGTCAGCCCCAGCATTTT. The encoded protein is CASSPLAGGGQPQHF. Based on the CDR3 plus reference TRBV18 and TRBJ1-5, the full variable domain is NAGVMQNPRHLVRRRGQEARLRCSPMKGHSHVYWYRQLPEEGLKFMVYLQKENIIDESGMPKERFSAEFPKEGPSILRIQQVVRGDSAAYFCASSPLAGGGQPQHFGDGTRLSIL.

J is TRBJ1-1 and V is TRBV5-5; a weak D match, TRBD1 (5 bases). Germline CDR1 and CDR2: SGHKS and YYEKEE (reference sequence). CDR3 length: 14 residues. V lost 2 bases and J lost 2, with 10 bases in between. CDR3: CASSFAGGNTEAFF. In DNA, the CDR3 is TGTGCCAGCAGCTTCGCGGGGGGTAACACTGAAGCTTTCTTT.

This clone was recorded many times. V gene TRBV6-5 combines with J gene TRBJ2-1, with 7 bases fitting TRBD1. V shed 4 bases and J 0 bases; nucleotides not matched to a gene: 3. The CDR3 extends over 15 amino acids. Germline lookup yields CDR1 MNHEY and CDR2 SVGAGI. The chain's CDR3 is CASSSTGDSYNEQFF. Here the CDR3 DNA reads TGTGCCAGCAGTTCTACAGGGGACTCCTACAATGAGCAGTTCTTC.